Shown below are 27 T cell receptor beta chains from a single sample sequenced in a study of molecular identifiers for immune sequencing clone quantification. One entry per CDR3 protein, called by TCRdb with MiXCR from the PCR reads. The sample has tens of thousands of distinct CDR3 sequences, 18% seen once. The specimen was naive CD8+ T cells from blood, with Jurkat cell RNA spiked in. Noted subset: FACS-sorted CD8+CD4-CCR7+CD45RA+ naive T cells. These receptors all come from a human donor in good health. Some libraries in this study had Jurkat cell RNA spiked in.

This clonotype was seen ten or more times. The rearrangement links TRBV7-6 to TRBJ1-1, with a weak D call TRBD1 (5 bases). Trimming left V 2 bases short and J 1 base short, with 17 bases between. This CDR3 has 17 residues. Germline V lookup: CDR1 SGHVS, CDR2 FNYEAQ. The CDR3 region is CASSLIKLGVPNTEAFF. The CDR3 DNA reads TGTGCCAGCAGCTTAATAAAATTGGGGGTCCCGAACACTGAAGCTTTCTTT. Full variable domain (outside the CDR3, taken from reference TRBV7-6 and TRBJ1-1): GAGVSQSPRYKVTKRGQDVALRCDPISGHVSLYWYRQALGQGPEFLTYFNYEAQQDKSGLPNDRFSAERPEGSISTLTIQRTEQRDSAMYRCASSLIKLGVPNTEAFFGQGTRLTVV.

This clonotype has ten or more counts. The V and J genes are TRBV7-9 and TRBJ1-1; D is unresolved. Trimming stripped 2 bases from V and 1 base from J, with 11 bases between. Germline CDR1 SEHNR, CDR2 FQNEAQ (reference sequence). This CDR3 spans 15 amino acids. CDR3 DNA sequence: TGTGCCAGCAGCTTAAGACAAGCAGAGAACACTGAAGCTTTCTTT. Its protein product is CASSLRQAENTEAFF.

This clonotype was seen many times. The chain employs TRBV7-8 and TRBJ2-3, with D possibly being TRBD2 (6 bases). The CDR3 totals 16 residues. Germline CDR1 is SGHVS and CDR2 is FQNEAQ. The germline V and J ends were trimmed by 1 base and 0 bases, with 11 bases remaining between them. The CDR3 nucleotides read TGTGCCAGCAGCTTAGTACGGGAGTGGAGCACAGATACGCAGTATTTT. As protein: CASSLVREWSTDTQYF.

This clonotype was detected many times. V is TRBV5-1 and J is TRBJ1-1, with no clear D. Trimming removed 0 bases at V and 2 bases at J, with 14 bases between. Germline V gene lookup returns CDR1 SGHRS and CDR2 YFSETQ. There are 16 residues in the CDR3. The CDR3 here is CASSLGWIGSNTEAFF. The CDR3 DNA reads TGCGCCAGCAGCTTGGGTTGGATAGGCTCAAACACTGAAGCTTTCTTT. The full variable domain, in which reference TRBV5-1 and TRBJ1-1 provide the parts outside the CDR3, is KAGVTQTPRYLIKTRGQQVTLSCSPISGHRSVSWYQQTPGQGLQFLFEYFSETQRNKGNFPGRFSGRQFSNSRSEMNVSTLELGDSALYLCASSLGWIGSNTEAFFGQGTRLTVV.

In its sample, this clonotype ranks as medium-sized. The CDR3, as DNA: TGTGCCAGCAGCCCAAGAGCAGCAGGTGCCAAAAACATTCAGTACTTC. Residues: CASSPRAAGAKNIQYF. The chain recombines TRBV7-8 with TRBJ2-4; D uncertain. Germline CDR1 reads SGHVS; CDR2 reads FQNEAQ. The CDR3 has 16 residues. V was pared by 5 bases and J by 1 base, with 15 bases between.

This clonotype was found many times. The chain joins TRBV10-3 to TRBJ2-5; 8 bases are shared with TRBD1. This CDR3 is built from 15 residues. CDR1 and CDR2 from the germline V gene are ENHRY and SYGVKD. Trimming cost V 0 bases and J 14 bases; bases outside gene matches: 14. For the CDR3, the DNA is TGTGCCATCAGTGAGTCGGCAGGGGGCCCAGGGTTCCCCTACTTC. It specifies CAISESAGGPGFPYF.

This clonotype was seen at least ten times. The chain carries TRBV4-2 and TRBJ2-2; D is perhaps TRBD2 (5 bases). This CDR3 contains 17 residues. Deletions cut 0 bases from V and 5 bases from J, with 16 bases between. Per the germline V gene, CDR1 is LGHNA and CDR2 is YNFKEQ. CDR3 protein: CASSQDWTGSETGELFF. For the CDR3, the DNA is TGTGCCAGCAGCCAAGATTGGACTGGCTCGGAGACCGGGGAGCTGTTTTTT.

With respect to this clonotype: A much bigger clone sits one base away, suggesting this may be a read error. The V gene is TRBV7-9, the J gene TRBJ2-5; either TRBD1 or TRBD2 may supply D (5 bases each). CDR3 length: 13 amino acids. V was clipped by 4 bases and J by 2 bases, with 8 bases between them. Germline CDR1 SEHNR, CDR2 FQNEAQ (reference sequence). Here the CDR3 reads CASSSGRQETQYF. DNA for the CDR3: TGTGCCAGCAGCTCGGGACGGCAAGAGACCCAGTACTTC.

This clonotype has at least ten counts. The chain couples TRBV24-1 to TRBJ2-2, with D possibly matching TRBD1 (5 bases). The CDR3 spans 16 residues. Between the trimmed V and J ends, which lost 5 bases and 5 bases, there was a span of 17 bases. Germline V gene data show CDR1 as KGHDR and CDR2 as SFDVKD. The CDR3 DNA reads TGTGCCACCAGTGGGGAAGTAGGACAACTAACCGGGGAGCTGTTTTTT. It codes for CATSGEVGQLTGELFF.

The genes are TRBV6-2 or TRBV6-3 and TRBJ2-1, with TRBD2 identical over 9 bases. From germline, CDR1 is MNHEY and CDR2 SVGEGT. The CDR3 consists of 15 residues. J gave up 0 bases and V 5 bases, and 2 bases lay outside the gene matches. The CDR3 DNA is TGTGCCAGCAGTAGCGGGAGGACCTCCTACAATGAGCAGTTCTTC. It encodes CASSSGRTSYNEQFF.

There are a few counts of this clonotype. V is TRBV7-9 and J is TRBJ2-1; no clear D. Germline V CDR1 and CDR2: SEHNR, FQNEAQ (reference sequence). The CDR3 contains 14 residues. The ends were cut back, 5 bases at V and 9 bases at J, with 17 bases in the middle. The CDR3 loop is CASSGRLGFGEQFF. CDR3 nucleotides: TGTGCCAGCAGCGGTCGTTTGGGTTTTGGTGAGCAGTTCTTC.

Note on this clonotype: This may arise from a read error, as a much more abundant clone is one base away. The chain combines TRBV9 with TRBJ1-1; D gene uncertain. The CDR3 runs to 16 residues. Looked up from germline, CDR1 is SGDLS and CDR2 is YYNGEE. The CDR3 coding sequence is TGTGCCAGCAGCGTAGATACGTCTAAAGGGAACACTGAAGCTTCCTTT. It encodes CASSVDTSKGNTEASF.

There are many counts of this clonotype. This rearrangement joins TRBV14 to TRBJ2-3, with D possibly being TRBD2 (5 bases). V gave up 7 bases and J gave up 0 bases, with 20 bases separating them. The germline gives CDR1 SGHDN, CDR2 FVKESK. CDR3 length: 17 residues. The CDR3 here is CASNRGDSHQSTDTQYF. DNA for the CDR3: TGTGCCAGCAATCGGGGAGACTCCCATCAAAGCACAGATACGCAGTATTTT.

The CDR3 loop is CASRGAGHYEQYF. As DNA, the CDR3 is TGTGCCTCCCGGGGGGCAGGTCACTACGAGCAGTACTTC. This chain connects TRBV19 to TRBJ2-7, with a possible D match to TRBD2 (7 bases). The CDR3 consists of 13 residues. Trimming stripped 11 bases from V and 3 bases from J, with 17 bases between. From germline, CDR1 is LNHDA and CDR2 SQIVND (reference sequence).

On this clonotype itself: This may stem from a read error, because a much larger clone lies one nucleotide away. This CDR3 reads CASSYGLGETQHF. CDR3 sequence (DNA): TGTGCCAGCAGCTATGGACTAGGGGAGACCCAGCACTTC. V gene TRBV7-3 combines with J gene TRBJ2-5, with 7 bases that match TRBD2. Germline-derived CDR1 and CDR2 are SGHTA and FQGTGA. The CDR3 totals 13 residues.

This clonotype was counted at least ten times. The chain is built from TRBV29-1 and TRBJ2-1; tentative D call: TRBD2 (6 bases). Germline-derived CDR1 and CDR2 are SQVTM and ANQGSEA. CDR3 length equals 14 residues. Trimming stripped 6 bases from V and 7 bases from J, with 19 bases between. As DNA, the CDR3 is TGCAGCGTGAAGGGTAGCGGAGGGTCTAATGAGCAGTTCTTC. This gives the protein CSVKGSGGSNEQFF.

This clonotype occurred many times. The CDR3 DNA is TGCAGTGCTAGAGATTTCAGGAACACCATATATTTT. It encodes CSARDFRNTIYF. V usage is TRBV20-1 and J usage is TRBJ1-3; unclear D gene. Germline-derived CDR1 and CDR2 are DFQATT and SNEGSKA (reference sequence). Trimming removed 0 bases at V and 7 bases at J, with 7 bases between. This CDR3 has 12 residues.

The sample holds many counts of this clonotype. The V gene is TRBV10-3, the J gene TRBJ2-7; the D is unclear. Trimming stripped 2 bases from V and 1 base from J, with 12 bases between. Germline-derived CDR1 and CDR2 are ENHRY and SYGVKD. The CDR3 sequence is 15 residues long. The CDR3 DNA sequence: TGTGCCATCAGTGAGATGTGGGATGGTTCCTACGAGCAGTACTTC. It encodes CAISEMWDGSYEQYF.

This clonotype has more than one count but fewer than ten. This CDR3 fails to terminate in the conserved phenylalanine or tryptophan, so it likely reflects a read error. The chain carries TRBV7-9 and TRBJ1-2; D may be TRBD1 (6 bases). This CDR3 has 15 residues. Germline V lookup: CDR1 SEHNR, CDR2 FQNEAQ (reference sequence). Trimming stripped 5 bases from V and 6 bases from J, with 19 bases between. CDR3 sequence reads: CASSPQRGLMDGYTS. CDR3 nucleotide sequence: TGTGCCAGCAGCCCCCAACGGGGGCTTATGGATGGCTACACCTCC.

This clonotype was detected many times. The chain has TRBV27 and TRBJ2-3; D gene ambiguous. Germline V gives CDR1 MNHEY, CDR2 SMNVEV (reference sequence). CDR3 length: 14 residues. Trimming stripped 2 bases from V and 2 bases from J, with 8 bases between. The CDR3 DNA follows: TGTGCCAGCAGTTTAAGGCTGAACACAGATACGCAGTATTTT. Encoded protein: CASSLRLNTDTQYF.

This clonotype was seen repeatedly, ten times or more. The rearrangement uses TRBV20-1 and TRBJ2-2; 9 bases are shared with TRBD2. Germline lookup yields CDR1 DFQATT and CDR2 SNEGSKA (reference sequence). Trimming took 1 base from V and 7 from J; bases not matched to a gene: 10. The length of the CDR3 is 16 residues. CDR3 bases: TGCAGTGCTAGAGGCCCCAGCGGGGGGTCCATCGGGGAGCTGTTTTTT. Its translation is CSARGPSGGSIGELFF.

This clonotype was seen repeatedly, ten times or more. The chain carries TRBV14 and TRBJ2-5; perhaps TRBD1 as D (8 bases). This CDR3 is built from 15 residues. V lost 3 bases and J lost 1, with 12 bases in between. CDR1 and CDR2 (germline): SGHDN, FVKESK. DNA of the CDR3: TGTGCCAGCAGCCAGTACAGGGGGGGCCAAGAGACCCAGTACTTC. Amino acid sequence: CASSQYRGGQETQYF.

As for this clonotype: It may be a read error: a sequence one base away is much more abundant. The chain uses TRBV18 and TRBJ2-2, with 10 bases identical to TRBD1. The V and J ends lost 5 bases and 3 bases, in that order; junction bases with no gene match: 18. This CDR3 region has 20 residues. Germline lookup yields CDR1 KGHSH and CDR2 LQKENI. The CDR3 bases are TGTGCCAGCTCAACACTACCGGGACAGGGGACCCACACGTACACCGGGGAGCTGTTTTTT. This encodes CASSTLPGQGTHTYTGELFF.

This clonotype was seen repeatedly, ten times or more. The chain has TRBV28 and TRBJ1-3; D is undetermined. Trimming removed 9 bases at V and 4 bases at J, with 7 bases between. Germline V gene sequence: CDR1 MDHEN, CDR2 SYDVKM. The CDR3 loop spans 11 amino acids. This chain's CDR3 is CASGRGNTIYF. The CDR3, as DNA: TGTGCCAGTGGCAGGGGAAACACCATATATTTT.

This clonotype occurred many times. CDR3 bases: TGTGCCAGCAGCTTAGGGCCAACAGGTTTGTCGACTGAAGCTTTCTTT. It encodes CASSLGPTGLSTEAFF. J is TRBJ1-1 and V is TRBV13, with TRBD1 as a possible D gene (5 bases). The V gene lost 0 bases and the J gene lost 5 bases, with 16 bases spanning the gap. Germline CDR1 reads PRHDT; CDR2 reads FYEKMQ (reference sequence). CDR3 size: 16 residues.

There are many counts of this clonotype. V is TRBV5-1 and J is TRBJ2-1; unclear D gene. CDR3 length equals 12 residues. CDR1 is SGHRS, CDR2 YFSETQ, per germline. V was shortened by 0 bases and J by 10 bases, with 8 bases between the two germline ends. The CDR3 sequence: CASSLASHEQFF. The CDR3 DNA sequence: TGCGCCAGCAGCTTGGCTAGTCACGAGCAGTTCTTC.

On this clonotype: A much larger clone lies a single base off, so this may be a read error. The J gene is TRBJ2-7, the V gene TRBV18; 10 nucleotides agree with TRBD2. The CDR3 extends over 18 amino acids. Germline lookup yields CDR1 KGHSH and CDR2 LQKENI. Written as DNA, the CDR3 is TGTGCCAGCTCACCACCGTGGACTAGCGGTGCGAGCTCCTACAAGCAGTACTTC. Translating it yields CASSPPWTSGASSYKQYF. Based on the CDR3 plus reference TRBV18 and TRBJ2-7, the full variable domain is NAGVMQNPRHLVRRRGQEARLRCSPMKGHSHVYWYRQLPEEGLKFMVYLQKENIIDESGMPKERFSAEFPKEGPSILRIQQVVRGDSAAYFCASSPPWTSGASSYKQYFGPGTRLTVT.